The 29 T cell receptor beta chains reported below all come from one sample, sequenced in a study of T cells in Graves' hyperthyroidism and ophthalmopathy. RNA transcripts served as the template for amplifying TCR beta CDR3 regions. Initially, a first-round RT-PCR of the TCR CDR3 employed the HTBI primer set. TCRdb called the multiplex PCR reads again in MiXCR, with one record for every CDR3 protein. The sample carries under 350,000 distinct CDR3 sequences, roughly 14% recorded once. The specimen was blood. The receptors stem from a woman aged 30 to 39 with Graves' hyperthyroidism that later progressed to Graves' ophthalmopathy.

This clonotype was picked up many times. The chain recombines TRBV7-6 with TRBJ1-6, with TRBD1 as a possible D gene (6 bases). The CDR3 is made up of 15 amino acids. V was cut by 5 bases and J by 9 bases, with 17 bases left in between. Per germline, CDR1 SGHVS and CDR2 FNYEAQ. The CDR3 loop reads CASSRGGSTSSPLHF. The CDR3, as DNA: TGTGCCAGCAGCCGTGGGGGCTCTACTAGTTCACCCCTCCACTTT.

This sequence joins TRBV7-2 and TRBJ2-3; possibly TRBD2 for D (6 bases). With 6 bases removed from V and 3 bases from J, the gap between germline ends came to 22 bases. The CDR3 length is 17 residues. The V gene's germline CDR1 is SGHTA and CDR2 FQGNSA. The CDR3 loop is CASSTRLEPRNTDTQYF. The DNA of the CDR3 is TGTGCCAGCAGTACCAGACTAGAACCACGAAATACAGATACGCAGTATTTT.

This clonotype was detected many times. The genes are TRBV5-8 and TRBJ1-1; a possible D gene is TRBD1 (5 bases). CDR1 is SGHTS, CDR2 YDEGEE, per germline. Trimming cost V 1 base and J 4 bases, with 20 bases left between them. This CDR3 spans 17 amino acids. The CDR3 DNA follows: TGTGCCAGCAGCTTGTCGGGACCTCGGGGGAAGGGCACTGAAGCTTTCTTT. This encodes CASSLSGPRGKGTEAFF. The whole variable domain, remainder taken from reference TRBV5-8 and TRBJ1-1, is EAGVTQSPTHLIKTRGQQATLRCSPISGHTSVYWYQQALGLGLQFLLWYDEGEERNRGNFPPRFSGRQFPNYSSELNVNALELEDSALYLCASSLSGPRGKGTEAFFGQGTRLTVV.

The rearrangement links TRBV5-1 to TRBJ2-3; TRBD2 is a possible D gene (6 bases). The germline V and J ends were trimmed by 3 bases and 1 base, with 15 bases remaining between them. This CDR3 has 16 residues. The germline gives CDR1 SGHRS, CDR2 YFSETQ. The CDR3: CASSSAGGFGTDTQYF. DNA for the CDR3: TGCGCCAGCAGCTCGGCCGGGGGTTTCGGCACAGATACGCAGTATTTT.

This clonotype was seen ten or more times. This rearrangement joins TRBV18 to TRBJ1-2, with 8 nucleotides matching TRBD1. This CDR3 has 14 amino acids. CDR1 is KGHSH, CDR2 LQKENI, per germline. The V and J ends lost 5 bases and 5 bases, in that order; junction bases with no gene match: 7. DNA for the CDR3: TGTGCCAGCTCATCACAGGGGGTAGAGTATGGCTACACCTTC. This encodes CASSSQGVEYGYTF.

The chain combines TRBV5-5 with TRBJ1-2, with D possibly matching TRBD1 (6 bases). The length of the CDR3 is 13 residues. Per germline, CDR1 SGHKS and CDR2 YYEKEE (reference sequence). The V end lost 3 bases, the J end lost 2 bases, and 8 bases lay between the germline ends. The CDR3 region is CASSWTANYGYTF. For the CDR3, the DNA is TGTGCCAGCAGCTGGACAGCGAACTATGGCTACACCTTC.

This clonotype was found a few times. This chain uses TRBV19 with TRBJ2-1; TRBD2 agrees at 13 bases. The CDR3 extends over 17 amino acids. Trimming at V came to 7 bases and at J to 6 bases, leaving 12 bases not matched to a gene. Germline V gives CDR1 LNHDA, CDR2 SQIVND (reference sequence). The chain's CDR3 is CASNHVFGLAGANEQFF. In DNA, the CDR3 is TGTGCCAGTAATCACGTGTTTGGACTAGCGGGAGCCAATGAGCAGTTCTTC.

This clonotype was found many times. The chain has TRBV3-1 and TRBJ1-1; D is undetermined. With 1 base removed from V and 0 bases from J, the gap between germline ends came to 6 bases. The CDR3 is 14 amino acids. CDR1 is LGHDT, CDR2 YNNKEL, per germline (reference sequence). The CDR3: CASSQGGLNTEAFF. As DNA, the CDR3 is TGTGCCAGCAGCCAAGGTGGGTTGAACACTGAAGCTTTCTTT.

This chain joins TRBV27 and TRBJ2-1; a possible D gene is TRBD1 (5 bases). V shed 5 bases and J shed 5 bases, with 10 bases lying between them. CDR3 length equals 13 residues. CDR1 is MNHEY, CDR2 SMNVEV, per germline (reference sequence). The CDR3 region is CASSPRVHNEQFF. DNA of the CDR3: TGTGCCAGCAGTCCCAGGGTGCACAATGAGCAGTTCTTC.

A note on this clonotype: Being one base from a much bigger clone, this may be a read error. The chain combines TRBV11-1 with TRBJ2-7; D remains ambiguous. CDR3 length: 14 amino acids. Germline assignment: CDR1 SGHAT and CDR2 FQDESV (reference sequence). The CDR3 sequence: CASSLEGIPYEQCF. The CDR3 DNA sequence: TGTGCCAGCAGCTTAGAAGGGATCCCCTACGAGCAGTGCTTC.

The chain has TRBV10-2 and TRBJ2-1; no clear D gene. CDR1 is WSHSY, CDR2 SAAADI, per germline. The CDR3 runs to 12 residues. Trimming left V 3 bases short and J 4 bases short, with 4 bases between. DNA of the CDR3: TGCGCCAGCAGTGAAGTGTACAATGAGCAGTTCTTC. Its translation is CASSEVYNEQFF.

This chain joins TRBV6-1 and TRBJ1-1; possibly TRBD1 for D (5 bases). The CDR3 has 14 amino acids. Trimming cost V 6 bases and J 4 bases, with 15 bases left between them. Germline lookup yields CDR1 MNHNS and CDR2 SASEGT. For the CDR3, the DNA is TGTGCCAGCAGGGGGGGGGGACGGGGCACTGAAGCTTTCTTT. This codes for CASRGGGRGTEAFF.

This clonotype was picked up many times. V gene TRBV5-8 combines with J gene TRBJ1-2; TRBD1 agrees at 7 bases. The CDR3 is made up of 15 amino acids. The germline V gene has CDR1 SGHTS and CDR2 YDEGEE. V was pared by 4 bases and J by 2 bases, with 8 bases of the junction left unmatched. The CDR3 protein is CASSPGQPTNYGYTF. The CDR3 coding sequence is TGTGCCAGCAGCCCGGGACAGCCGACCAACTATGGCTACACCTTC.

This clonotype came up many times. V and J are TRBV18 and TRBJ2-5; TRBD2 matches 8 bases. This CDR3 has 17 amino acids. Germline CDR1 is KGHSH and CDR2 is LQKENI. The trim removed 2 bases at V and 0 bases at J, leaving 8 bases unmatched. The DNA of the CDR3 is TGTGCCAGCTCACCATACTCGGGACTAGACCACCAAGAGACCCAGTACTTC. It is translated as CASSPYSGLDHQETQYF.

CDR3 nucleotide sequence: TGTGCCAGCTCACCTGGGGACGGGGCCTACGAGCAGTACTTC. Encoded protein: CASSPGDGAYEQYF. V and J are TRBV18 and TRBJ2-7; D may correspond to TRBD1 or TRBD2 (5 bases each). The V and J ends lost 3 bases and 2 bases respectively, with 11 bases between them. Germline V gene sequence: CDR1 KGHSH, CDR2 LQKENI. The CDR3 has 14 amino acids.

This clonotype came up many times. CDR3 nucleotide sequence: TGCAGTGCCATATCAGGACTAGCTTACGAGCAGTACTTC. Translation: CSAISGLAYEQYF. The rearrangement joins TRBV20-1 to TRBJ2-7; 8 nucleotides line up with TRBD2. Germline loops: CDR1 DFQATT, CDR2 SNEGSKA (reference sequence). The CDR3 runs to 13 residues. The junction had 8 bases not matched to a gene; V was cut back by 6 bases and J by 4 bases.

This clonotype was counted many times. This sequence joins TRBV5-1 and TRBJ2-1; 10 nucleotides agree with TRBD2. The CDR3 has 16 residues. Germline V gives CDR1 SGHRS, CDR2 YFSETQ. The ends lost 3 bases at V and 7 bases at J; junction bases unmatched: 10. The DNA for the CDR3 is TGCGCCAGCAGCTCCCCGGGACTAGCGAGTCGGAATGAGCAGTTCTTC. Amino acids: CASSSPGLASRNEQFF.

This clonotype was counted ten times or more. The chain uses TRBV7-9 and TRBJ2-1, with a possible D match to TRBD2 (6 bases). V lost 3 bases, J lost 0 bases, and 18 bases lay in between. Germline lookup yields CDR1 SEHNR and CDR2 FQNEAQ (reference sequence). This CDR3 comprises 18 residues. The CDR3, as DNA: TGTGCCAGCAGCTTTCTAAGTCCTAGCGATTACTCCTACAATGAGCAGTTCTTC. Protein product: CASSFLSPSDYSYNEQFF.

The DNA for the CDR3 is TGTGCCAGCAGTTCCATAAACACCGGGGAGCTGTTTTTT. The encoded protein is CASSSINTGELFF. The chain employs TRBV27 and TRBJ2-2; D gene unclear. Germline CDR1 is MNHEY and CDR2 is SMNVEV (reference sequence). The CDR3 extends over 13 amino acids. Trimming took off 4 bases at V and 2 bases at J, with 5 bases between the two ends.

This clonotype was picked up a small number of times. The CDR3 protein is CASSNPLRDHEQYF. The CDR3 DNA follows: TGTGCCAGCAGCAACCCTCTGAGGGACCACGAGCAGTACTTC. The chain has TRBV5-4 and TRBJ2-7; the D gene could be TRBD1 or TRBD2 (5 bases each). The CDR3 covers 14 residues. Germline lookup yields CDR1 SGHNT and CDR2 YYREEE (reference sequence). V lost 4 bases and J lost 5, with 16 bases in between.

Ten or more counts support this clonotype. This chain links TRBV30 with TRBJ2-7, with TRBD2 matching 9 bases. Germline CDR1 and CDR2: GTSNPN and SVGIG (reference sequence). The junction had 11 bases not matched to a gene; V was cut back by 2 bases and J by 3 bases. The CDR3 loop spans 16 amino acids. CDR3 DNA: TGTGCCTGGAGTAGGGCTAGCGGGACCTCCAGCTACGAGCAGTACTTC. Amino acid sequence: CAWSRASGTSSYEQYF.

The rearrangement uses TRBV4-2 and TRBJ2-5; 9 bases line up with TRBD2. Germline CDR1 LGHNA, CDR2 YNFKEQ. The CDR3 totals 16 residues. V shed 4 bases and J 1 base; nucleotides not matched to a gene: 7. The CDR3 reads CASSLLTAGGQETQYF. CDR3 nucleotides: TGTGCCAGCAGCCTTCTCACAGCGGGAGGCCAAGAGACCCAGTACTTC.

The chain is built from TRBV3-1 and TRBJ2-1; D possibly corresponds to TRBD2 (6 bases). The germline CDR1 and CDR2 sequences are LGHDT and YNNKEL (reference sequence). The CDR3 has 14 residues. V shed 1 base and J shed 10 bases, with 14 bases lying between them. This CDR3 is CASSQGGKIEEQFF. In nucleotides, the CDR3 is TGTGCCAGCAGCCAAGGCGGGAAAATTGAAGAGCAGTTCTTC.

This clonotype was counted many times. V is TRBV30 and J is TRBJ1-6; D remains unclear. The germline V and J ends were trimmed by 4 bases and 4 bases, with 8 bases remaining between them. Germline CDR1 reads GTSNPN; CDR2 reads SVGIG (reference sequence). This CDR3 is built from 13 residues. The DNA of the CDR3 is TGTGCCTGGACAGCGGGATATAATTCACCCCTCCACTTT. Its protein is CAWTAGYNSPLHF.

This clonotype turned up a few times. V gene TRBV5-1 combines with J gene TRBJ2-7, with 9 bases fitting TRBD2. V lost 0 bases, J lost 3 bases, and 4 bases stayed unmatched. This CDR3 contains 15 residues. The germline V gene encodes CDR1 SGHRS and CDR2 YFSETQ. For the CDR3, the DNA is TGCGCCAGCAGCTTGGATCCGACTAGCGGCTACGAGCAGTACTTC. It is translated as CASSLDPTSGYEQYF. Together with reference TRBV5-1 and TRBJ2-7, the CDR3 gives the full variable domain: KAGVTQTPRYLIKTRGQQVTLSCSPISGHRSVSWYQQTPGQGLQFLFEYFSETQRNKGNFPGRFSGRQFSNSRSEMNVSTLELGDSALYLCASSLDPTSGYEQYFGPGTRLTVT.

This clonotype appeared many times. The rearrangement uses TRBV6-1 and TRBJ2-7, with D possibly TRBD1 on 6 matching bases. V was pared by 4 bases and J by 0 bases, with 13 bases between. This CDR3 has 15 residues. Per the germline V gene, CDR1 is MNHNS and CDR2 is SASEGT. CDR3 sequence: CASSVGTLVSYEQYF. As DNA, the CDR3 is TGTGCCAGCAGTGTAGGGACACTGGTCTCCTACGAGCAGTACTTC.

This clonotype has ten or more counts. J is TRBJ2-2 and V is TRBV20-1; D may be TRBD1 or TRBD2 (5 bases each). The CDR3 has 16 amino acids. The V end lost 4 bases, the J end lost 0 bases, and 15 bases lay between the germline ends. Germline CDR1 DFQATT, CDR2 SNEGSKA (reference sequence). The CDR3 DNA sequence: TGCAGTGCTACTAACACCCGGGGCCCGAACACCGGGGAGCTGTTTTTT. It translates to CSATNTRGPNTGELFF.

This clonotype was seen ten or more times. The chain carries TRBV7-2 and TRBJ2-1, with D possibly being TRBD2 (5 bases). CDR3 length equals 12 residues. With 4 bases removed from V and 9 bases from J, the gap between germline ends came to 10 bases. CDR1 and CDR2 (germline): SGHTA, FQGNSA. CDR3 nucleotides: TGTGCCAGCAGCTCGCTAGCATCTGAGCAGTTCTTC. Translated: CASSSLASEQFF.

This sequence joins TRBV14 and TRBJ2-7, with 10 bases lining up with TRBD2. Germline-derived CDR1 and CDR2 are SGHDN and FVKESK. Unmatched junction bases numbered 8, after V lost 3 bases and J lost 12 bases. The CDR3 is 13 residues long. For the CDR3, the DNA is TGTGCCAGCAGCCAGTTTCTAGCGGGAGCGTTGTACTTC. Its translation: CASSQFLAGALYF.